This is a list of T cell receptor beta chains from one sample in a study of regulatory T cells in long-lasting Graves disease. One entry per CDR3 protein, called by TCRdb with MiXCR from the multiplex PCR reads. Among about 560,000 distinct CDR3 sequences listed, about 16% were seen once. These data were also filed under a second study, of T cells in Graves' hyperthyroidism and ophthalmopathy.

The specimen comprised peripheral blood mononuclear cells (PBMCs), sampled at new diagnosis, from a patient treated with antithyroid drugs. Receptors were obtained from a man aged 18 to 29 with Graves disease. Each CDR3 is given without its conserved first and last residue.

>TRBV28|TRBJ2-7
ASSLIEAYEQY
>TRBV5-1|TRBJ1-4
ASSMDAGRYEKLF
>TRBV6-2/TRBV6-3|TRBJ2-1
ASRWTSGASGRRDNEQF
>TRBV3-1|TRBJ2-1
ASSLMADSSYNEQF
>TRBV7-2|-
ASNPRTSGSETQY
>TRBV10-3|TRBJ2-2
AIASPNTGELF
>TRBV12-3/TRBV12-4|TRBJ2-7
ASSPLPDEQY
>TRBV20-1|TRBJ2-1
SARWAGGNYEQF
>TRBV9|TRBJ1-1
ASSVSGAMNTEAF
>TRBV4-1|TRBJ2-3
ASSQGLADTDTQY
>TRBV7-9|TRBJ2-7
ASSSRGFYEQY
>TRBV5-1|TRBJ2-5
ASSFGQPQETQY
>TRBV2|TRBJ2-1
ASSGQGTNNEQF
>TRBV28|TRBJ2-1
ASSLARGDNEQF
>TRBV29-1|TRBJ2-3
SVSGYGSTDTQY
>TRBV25-1|TRBJ1-1
ASSEGGLATEAF
>TRBV19|TRBJ1-2
ASSLDRGRRDGYT
>TRBV6-5|TRBJ2-7
ASSYSTLRYEQY
>TRBV4-1|TRBJ2-7
ASSQEGSRLYEQY
>TRBV18|TRBJ2-5
ASSPGLAGAQETQY
>TRBV13|TRBJ2-1
ASSPGGEWDNEQF
>TRBV20-1|TRBJ2-5
SATWEIGETQY
>TRBV7-2|TRBJ2-1
ASSLLSTPTYNEQF
>TRBV20-1|TRBJ2-7
SASMTSGRRYEQY
>TRBV28|TRBJ2-5
ASSNPGSGQETQY
>TRBV30|TRBJ1-1
AWSQGWNTEAF
>TRBV27|TRBJ1-1
ASKLGTLKGTEAF
>TRBV20-1|TRBJ2-1
SARGGRGAFSNEQF
>TRBV29-1|TRBJ2-7
SVVNRESSYEQY
>TRBV28|TRBJ2-4
ASSSLLRAKNIQY
>TRBV28|TRBJ2-1
ASRTYRVNVALEGNEQF
>TRBV28|TRBJ2-5
ASSLSPPNQETQY
>TRBV9|TRBJ1-2
ASSVEGRGYT
>TRBV7-9|TRBJ2-3
ASSPPGQEVTDTQY
>TRBV27|TRBJ2-2
ASSLSGRDGELF
>TRBV11-3|TRBJ2-3
ASSLGRTGHTDTQY
>TRBV19|TRBJ1-2
ASNRGDNYGYT
>TRBV14|TRBJ2-2
ASSQVAGVNTGELF
>TRBV20-1|TRBJ1-1
SATTNGALGAF
>TRBV5-1|TRBJ2-1
ASSKGQNNEQF
>TRBV9|TRBJ2-7
ASSPHGQGYYEQY
>TRBV7-9|TRBJ2-3
ASSFDGGPAADTQY
>TRBV28|TRBJ2-7
ASREQGFSYEQY
>TRBV11-1|TRBJ2-7
ASSRDRASDEQY
>TRBV13|TRBJ2-1
ASSHDEEVKGYEQF
>TRBV19|TRBJ2-3
ASRAKGQSTDTQY